The rows below give T cell receptor beta chains drawn from one sample of a study of control samples from healthy donors and cancer patients. TCRdb's table, derived via immunoSEQ multiplex PCR, lists solely in-frame clones and lacks some. The sample comprises fewer than 150,000 clones, 90% of which are singletons, and 2% to 3% rests with the top ten. The sample consisted of blood. These receptors all stem from a man between 18 and 29 years old in good health. CDR3s include the opening cysteine and the closing phenylalanine or tryptophan. The D gene is left open where the match is weak. The size field is filled for only some rows; it gives once, few, many or a size class.

j_gene: TRBJ2-3; v_gene: TRBV13; abundance: .; d_gene: .; CDR3nt: TGTGCCAGCAGCCTATCCACAGATACGCAGTATTTT; CDR3aa: CASSLSTDTQYF
j_gene: TRBJ1-5; v_gene: TRBV25-1; abundance: .; d_gene: TRBD1; CDR3nt: TGTGCCAGCAGTGGCAGGGGGCATCAGCCCCAGCATTTT; CDR3aa: CASSGRGHQPQHF
j_gene: TRBJ2-3; v_gene: TRBV6-1; abundance: .; d_gene: .; CDR3nt: TGTGCCAGCAGTGAAGCCCTGGGGTCTAGCACAGATACGCAGTATTTT; CDR3aa: CASSEALGSSTDTQYF
j_gene: TRBJ2-6; v_gene: TRBV7-2; abundance: .; d_gene: .; CDR3nt: TGTGCCAGCAGCTCAGGGTTTCCCGGGGCCAACGTCCTGACTTTC; CDR3aa: CASSSGFPGANVLTF
j_gene: TRBJ2-3; v_gene: TRBV7-2; abundance: .; d_gene: .; CDR3nt: TGTGCCAGCAGCTTAACGGCCCTCTTTGCCACAGATACGCAGTATTTT; CDR3aa: CASSLTALFATDTQYF
j_gene: TRBJ2-1; v_gene: TRBV18; abundance: .; d_gene: TRBD1; CDR3nt: TGTGCCAGCTCACTTGACAGGGAAGGGTTCTTC; CDR3aa: CASSLDREGFF
j_gene: TRBJ1-1; v_gene: TRBV30; abundance: .; d_gene: .; CDR3nt: TGTGCCTGGTGGGGGGGGACTGAAGCTTTCTTT; CDR3aa: CAWWGGTEAFF
j_gene: TRBJ1-6; v_gene: TRBV9; abundance: .; d_gene: .; CDR3nt: TGTGCCAGCAGCCCAGAGGGGTCCAGGCCCCTCCACTTT; CDR3aa: CASSPEGSRPLHF
j_gene: TRBJ2-1; v_gene: TRBV27; abundance: .; d_gene: .; CDR3nt: TGTGCCAGCAGTTTAAGGCAGGGTTCGTACAATGAGCAGTTCTTC; CDR3aa: CASSLRQGSYNEQFF
j_gene: TRBJ1-4; v_gene: TRBV6-5; abundance: .; d_gene: .; CDR3nt: TGTGCCAGCAGCCGAGGGAATGAAAAACTGTTTTTT; CDR3aa: CASSRGNEKLFF
j_gene: TRBJ1-3; v_gene: TRBV6-7; abundance: once; d_gene: .; CDR3nt: TGTGCCAGCAGTTACATCGGGACTTCGAGAGGAGGAAACACCATATATTTT; CDR3aa: CASSYIGTSRGGNTIYF
j_gene: TRBJ2-5; v_gene: TRBV6-2/TRBV6-3; abundance: .; d_gene: .; CDR3nt: TGTGCCAGCAGTTACGGATTGTCGGTAGGGAAGGAGACCCAGTACTTC; CDR3aa: CASSYGLSVGKETQYF
j_gene: TRBJ2-4; v_gene: TRBV23-1; abundance: .; d_gene: .; CDR3nt: TGCGCCAACTCAAGGTTCTACTTAGCCAAAAACATTCAGTACTTC; CDR3aa: CANSRFYLAKNIQYF
j_gene: TRBJ2-3; v_gene: TRBV5-1; abundance: .; d_gene: .; CDR3nt: TGCGCCAGCAGCTTGGCCCTGGGAACATCCCGCACAGATACGCAGTATTTT; CDR3aa: CASSLALGTSRTDTQYF
j_gene: TRBJ1-6; v_gene: TRBV6-5; abundance: .; d_gene: .; CDR3nt: TGTGCCAGCAGTTTCTACGGGGACTCCCCCCTCCACTTT; CDR3aa: CASSFYGDSPLHF
j_gene: TRBJ2-1; v_gene: TRBV12-3/TRBV12-4; abundance: .; d_gene: .; CDR3nt: TGTGCCAGCAGTTTAGGAGGTAATGAGCAGTTCTTC; CDR3aa: CASSLGGNEQFF
j_gene: TRBJ1-1; v_gene: TRBV27; abundance: .; d_gene: .; CDR3nt: TGTGCCAGCAGTTTGACACTGATGAACACTGAAGCTTTCTTT; CDR3aa: CASSLTLMNTEAFF
j_gene: TRBJ2-5; v_gene: TRBV7-2; abundance: .; d_gene: .; CDR3nt: TGTGCCAGCAGCCCGGAGACTAACCCCCAAGAGACCCAGTACTTC; CDR3aa: CASSPETNPQETQYF
j_gene: TRBJ2-3; v_gene: TRBV27; abundance: once; d_gene: .; CDR3nt: TGTGCCAGCGGCCCGACAGACACAGATACGCAGTATTTT; CDR3aa: CASGPTDTDTQYF
j_gene: TRBJ2-1; v_gene: TRBV11-3; abundance: .; d_gene: .; CDR3nt: TGTGCCAGCAGCTTAGGTCTAGCTACCAATGAGCAGTTCTTC; CDR3aa: CASSLGLATNEQFF
j_gene: TRBJ2-5; v_gene: TRBV6-6; abundance: .; d_gene: .; CDR3nt: TGTGCCAGCAGACCGGGACCGGCAGGCGAGACCCAGTACTTC; CDR3aa: CASRPGPAGETQYF
j_gene: TRBJ1-3; v_gene: TRBV13; abundance: .; d_gene: .; CDR3nt: TGTGCCAGCAGCTTAATGGTAGCCCGTTTCAATATGGGAAACACCATATATTTT; CDR3aa: CASSLMVARFNMGNTIYF
j_gene: TRBJ2-3; v_gene: TRBV6-4; abundance: .; d_gene: TRBD2; CDR3nt: TGTGCCAGCAGACTAGCGGGGGATACAGATACGCAGTATTTT; CDR3aa: CASRLAGDTDTQYF
j_gene: TRBJ2-2; v_gene: TRBV7-2; abundance: few; d_gene: .; CDR3nt: TGTGCCAGCACCGACGGGGGCACCGGGGAGCTGTTTTTT; CDR3aa: CASTDGGTGELFF
j_gene: TRBJ2-7; v_gene: TRBV6-5; abundance: .; d_gene: .; CDR3nt: TGTGCCAGCAGTTACGGTATCAGCCCCTACGAGCAGTACTTC; CDR3aa: CASSYGISPYEQYF
j_gene: TRBJ1-2; v_gene: TRBV3-1/TRBV3-2; abundance: .; d_gene: .; CDR3nt: TGTGCCAGCAGCCAAGACGGACAGCCCTATGGCTACACCTTC; CDR3aa: CASSQDGQPYGYTF
j_gene: TRBJ1-1; v_gene: TRBV9; abundance: few; d_gene: TRBD1; CDR3nt: TGTGCCAGCAGCGGCTTGACAGGGGACACTGAAGCTTTCTTT; CDR3aa: CASSGLTGDTEAFF
j_gene: TRBJ2-5; v_gene: TRBV30; abundance: .; d_gene: .; CDR3nt: TGTGCCTGGAGCTTGACAGTCCAAGAGACCCAGTACTTC; CDR3aa: CAWSLTVQETQYF
j_gene: TRBJ1-1; v_gene: TRBV5-6; abundance: .; d_gene: TRBD1; CDR3nt: TGTGCCAGCAGCCCTGAGACAGGGGGTATCGCTGAAGCTTTCTTT; CDR3aa: CASSPETGGIAEAFF
j_gene: TRBJ2-7; v_gene: TRBV2; abundance: few; d_gene: .; CDR3nt: TGTGCCAGCGAGGGTGGGTTCTACGAGCAGTACTTC; CDR3aa: CASEGGFYEQYF
j_gene: TRBJ2-1; v_gene: TRBV13; abundance: .; d_gene: .; CDR3nt: TGTGCCAGCAGCTTCGCCAATGAGCAGTTCTTC; CDR3aa: CASSFANEQFF
j_gene: TRBJ2-2; v_gene: TRBV6-2/TRBV6-3; abundance: .; d_gene: .; CDR3nt: TGTGCCAGCAGTTCGAACACCGGGGAGCTGTTTTTT; CDR3aa: CASSSNTGELFF